The TCR beta chain under discussion was sequenced for a study of beta chain features in type 1 diabetes (dated by TCRdb to 2016 to 2018). For the study in its entirety: Patients and healthy donors did not differ in mean age, gender distribution, total cell number or subset yield. A total of about 100 million sorted cells were examined across all samples, and RNA yield correlated strongly with the number of cells per subset. The study compared the TCRB repertoires of sorted circulating CD4+ T cell subsets in recently diagnosed type 1 diabetes patients with those in matched healthy donors. Regulatory and stem cell-like memory subsets were obtained from only 8 patients and about eight healthy donors, while naive and central memory subsets were obtained from all 30 or so donors.

The High Capacity cDNA Reverse Transcription Kit was used to reverse transcribe all of the isolated RNA, meaning that expressed TCRB transcripts were what got sequenced. Naive, central memory and regulatory T cell samples underwent deep immunoSEQ sequencing, averaging about 3.3 million total reads per sample. After sorted cells were lysed in RLT buffer, RNA was extracted with DNase-treated RNeasy Micro or Mini kits, with the choice depending on cell number. Each cell subset was processed on its own to prevent cross-contamination, while patient and healthy donor samples were processed together. The immunoSEQ multiplex PCR was used to amplify TCRB sequences from cDNA, generating 87-bp fragments that spanned the CDR3 region. The amplicons were sequenced using the Illumina HiSeq platform. The study's own analysis went as follows. PCR bias was corrected computationally using synthetic template baselines, and reads within Hamming distance 2 were collapsed, with unmergeable singletons discarded. Reads were aligned to IMGT to assign V, D and J genes, CDR3 length, and insertions or deletions at six rearrangement sites. Within each subset, clonotype counts were normalized to the number of sorted cells before true diversity and Gini coefficients were calculated with the tcR R package. Repertoire sharing was quantified using the overlap coefficient calculated on TCRB nucleotide sequences. Out-of-frame TCRB sequences from naive cells were analyzed as a proxy for the pre-selection repertoire. TCRdb retrieved this table from immuneACCESS and kept in-frame rearrangements only. Not all clones are present; in checked studies, unresolved V genes account for under half, and no reason is known for the remainder. V and J calls and clone size are copied from that table; D and trimming were computed from the DNA. The sample contains about 700,000 clones, under 15% of them found a single time. The ten largest clones represent approximately 0.02% of the sample.

From each donor, a single peripheral blood sample of approximately 110 mL on average was drawn into heparinised tubes. Using a panel that included CD45RO, CCR7, CD25, CD127, CD95 and CD27, naive, central memory, regulatory and stem cell-like memory CD4+ T cells were sorted on a BD FACSAria II. All sorted populations exceeded 95% purity. PBMCs were isolated right away by Lymphoprep density gradient centrifugation and were stained directly, without culture. So that batch effects would be minimized, each experiment stained and sorted samples in pairs, pairing one healthy donor with one patient. Inclusive of the bounding cysteine and phenylalanine, the CDR3 is 17 residues long. The CDR3 DNA has 51 bases and is translated from base 1. For CDR1 and CDR2, the germline V gene lists SGHRS and YFSETQ. Relative to germline, V is 1 base shorter and J is 2 bases shorter, with 17 bases between their ends. A remark on this clone: The antigen it binds to is not known. Base qualities are not at hand, and no much larger clone is one base apart.

Broader findings and caveats from the paper: Because cDNA was sequenced instead of genomic DNA, highly expressing activated cells could be over-represented, though the groups showed no difference in activation or CD3 levels. Patients with type 1 diabetes made fewer insertions and deleted more nucleotides at VDJ recombination sites, implying thymic rearrangement abnormalities. HLA sub-analyses involved small numbers of individuals, so any influence of HLA type on TCRB rearrangement remained unresolved. A moderate but significant shortening of TCRB CDR3 length was observed in type 1 diabetes patients in all four CD4+ subsets. The naive, central memory and regulatory TCRB repertoires appeared to resemble one another more closely among patients than among healthy donors. PCR might favor shorter templates, but patient and control samples were amplified and corrected together, so any skew would affect both groups equally.

The source material was naive CD4+ T cells from blood. The cell subset or site label corresponds to: true naive CD4+ T cells. The receptor was isolated from a man between 18 and 29 years old with type 1 diabetes. This chain joins TRBV5-1 to TRBJ2-3, with no D gene named confidently. The sequence in DNA is TGCGCCAGCAGCTTGCGGGTCCAGAGTAGTTTCACAGATACGCAGTATTTT. Its translation reads: CASSLRVQSSFTDTQYF. Full variable domain (CDR3 extended with the reference TRBV5-1 and TRBJ2-3 proteins): KAGVTQTPRYLIKTRGQQVTLSCSPISGHRSVSWYQQTPGQGLQFLFEYFSETQRNKGNFPGRFSGRQFSNSRSEMNVSTLELGDSALYLCASSLRVQSSFTDTQYFGPGTRLTVL.